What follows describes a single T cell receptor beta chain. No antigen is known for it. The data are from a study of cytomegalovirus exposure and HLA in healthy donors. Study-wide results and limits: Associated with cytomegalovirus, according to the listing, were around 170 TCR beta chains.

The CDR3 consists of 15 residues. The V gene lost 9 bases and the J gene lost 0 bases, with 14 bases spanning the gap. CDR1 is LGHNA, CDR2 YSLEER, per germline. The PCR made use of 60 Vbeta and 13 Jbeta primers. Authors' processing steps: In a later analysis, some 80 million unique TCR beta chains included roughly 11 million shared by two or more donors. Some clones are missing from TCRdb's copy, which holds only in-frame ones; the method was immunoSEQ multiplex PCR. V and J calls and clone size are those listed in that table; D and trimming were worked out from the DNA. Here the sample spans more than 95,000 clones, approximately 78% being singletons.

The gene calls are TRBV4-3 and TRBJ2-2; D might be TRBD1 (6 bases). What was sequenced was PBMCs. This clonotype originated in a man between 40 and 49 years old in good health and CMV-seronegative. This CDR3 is CASSQGMANTGELFF. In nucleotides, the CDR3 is TGCGCCAGTTCCCAGGGGATGGCGAACACCGGGGAGCTGTTTTTT.